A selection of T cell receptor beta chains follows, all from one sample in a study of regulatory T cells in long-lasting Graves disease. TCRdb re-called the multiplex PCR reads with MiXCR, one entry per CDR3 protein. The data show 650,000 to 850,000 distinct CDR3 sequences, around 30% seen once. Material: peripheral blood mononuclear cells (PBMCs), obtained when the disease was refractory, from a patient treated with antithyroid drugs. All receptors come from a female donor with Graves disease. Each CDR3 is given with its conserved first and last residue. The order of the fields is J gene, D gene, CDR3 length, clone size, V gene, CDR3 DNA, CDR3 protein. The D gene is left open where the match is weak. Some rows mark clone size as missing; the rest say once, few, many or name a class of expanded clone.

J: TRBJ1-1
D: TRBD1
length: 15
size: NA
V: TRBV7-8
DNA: TGTGCCAGCAGCGTTAAGACAGGGCTGAACACTGAAGCTTTCTTT
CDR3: CASSVKTGLNTEAFF

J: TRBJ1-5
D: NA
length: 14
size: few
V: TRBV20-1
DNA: TGCAGTGCTGGGACGGCTTATAGCAATCAGCCCCAGCATTTT
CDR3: CSAGTAYSNQPQHF

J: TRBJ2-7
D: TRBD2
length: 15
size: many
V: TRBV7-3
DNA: TGTGCCAGCAGCCTCCTCCCTAGCGGGAGTAACGAGCAGTACTTC
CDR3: CASSLLPSGSNEQYF

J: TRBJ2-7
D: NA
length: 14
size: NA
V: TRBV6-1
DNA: TGTGCCAGCAGTAGGGGTTTGGAGATCGACGAGCAGTACTTC
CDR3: CASSRGLEIDEQYF

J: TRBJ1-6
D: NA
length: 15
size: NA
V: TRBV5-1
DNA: TGCGCCAGCGGCTCGAGCCGGGACCTCAATTCACCCCTCCACTTT
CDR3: CASGSSRDLNSPLHF

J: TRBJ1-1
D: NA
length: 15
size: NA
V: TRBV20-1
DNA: TGCAGTGCTCATTTTATGTCCGGGACCCGCGGTGAAGCTTTCTTT
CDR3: CSAHFMSGTRGEAFF

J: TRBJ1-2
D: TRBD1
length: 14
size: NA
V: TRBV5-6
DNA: TGTGCCAGCATCAATACCGGGACAGGGCATGGCTACACCTTC
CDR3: CASINTGTGHGYTF

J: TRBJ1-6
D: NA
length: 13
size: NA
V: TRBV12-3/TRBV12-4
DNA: TGTGCCAGCAGTTTACGGAGGGTAAACGACCTCCACTTT
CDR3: CASSLRRVNDLHF

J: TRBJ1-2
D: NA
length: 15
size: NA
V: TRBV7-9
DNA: TGTGCCAGCAGCTTAGACCTGCGCAACGGCGATGGCTACACCTTC
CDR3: CASSLDLRNGDGYTF

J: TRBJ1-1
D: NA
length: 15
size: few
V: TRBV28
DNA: TGTGCCAGCAGTCCGAACGGGGCCTGGGGGGCTGAAGCTTTCTTT
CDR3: CASSPNGAWGAEAFF

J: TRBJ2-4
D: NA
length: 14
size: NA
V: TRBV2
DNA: TGTGCCAGCAGTCCTACAGGGATGGGAGACATTCAGTACTTC
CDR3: CASSPTGMGDIQYF

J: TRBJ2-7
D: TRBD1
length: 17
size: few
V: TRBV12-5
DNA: TGTGCTAGTGGTTTGGAAAAGACCGGGACAGGGATTTTCGAGCAGTACTTC
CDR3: CASGLEKTGTGIFEQYF

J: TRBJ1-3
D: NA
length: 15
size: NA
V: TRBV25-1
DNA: TGTGCCAGCAGTGACGGTCGGCACTCTGGAAACACCATATATTTT
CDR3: CASSDGRHSGNTIYF

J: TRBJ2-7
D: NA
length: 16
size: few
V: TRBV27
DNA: TGTGCCAGCAGTCAAAGTATGGGGGAGGCCCACTACGAGCAGTACTTC
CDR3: CASSQSMGEAHYEQYF

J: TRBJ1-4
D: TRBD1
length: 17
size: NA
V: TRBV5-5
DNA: TGTGCCAGCAGCTTTCGTTCTGACAGGGGAGTTGGTGAAAAACTGTTTTTT
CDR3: CASSFRSDRGVGEKLFF

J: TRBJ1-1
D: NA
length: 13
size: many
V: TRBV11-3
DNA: TGTGCCAGCAGCTTTCACAGGGACACTGAAGCTTTCTTT
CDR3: CASSFHRDTEAFF

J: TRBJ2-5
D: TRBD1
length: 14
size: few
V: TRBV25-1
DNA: TGTGCCAGCAGTGACCAACAGGGGTGGGAGACCCAGTACTTC
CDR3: CASSDQQGWETQYF

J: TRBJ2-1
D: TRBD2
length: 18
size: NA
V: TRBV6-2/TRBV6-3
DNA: TGTGCCAGCAGTTTGTGGAGGACTAGCGGAAATCGCTACAATGAGCAGTTCTTC
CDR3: CASSLWRTSGNRYNEQFF

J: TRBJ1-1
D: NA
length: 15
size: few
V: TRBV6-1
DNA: TGTGCCAGCAGTCGTCCGGGAGCTTTGAACACTGAAGCTTTCTTT
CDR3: CASSRPGALNTEAFF

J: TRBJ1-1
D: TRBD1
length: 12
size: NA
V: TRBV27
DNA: TGTGCCAGCAGGGAGGGGGCCGCTGAAGCTTTCTTT
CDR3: CASREGAAEAFF

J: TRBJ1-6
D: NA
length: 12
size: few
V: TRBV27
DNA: TGTGCCAGCAGAGTTAATAATTCACCCCTCCACTTT
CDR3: CASRVNNSPLHF

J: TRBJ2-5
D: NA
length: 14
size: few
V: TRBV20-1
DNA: TGCAGTGCTAGAGCTGCAGGGATCGGTGAGACCCAGTACTTC
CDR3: CSARAAGIGETQYF

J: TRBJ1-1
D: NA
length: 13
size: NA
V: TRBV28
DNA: TGTGCCAGCAGTCGACACGTGAACACTGAAGCTTTCTTT
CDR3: CASSRHVNTEAFF

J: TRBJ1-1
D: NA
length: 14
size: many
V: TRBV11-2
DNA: TGTGCCAGCAGCTATACAGGGCAGGGAACTGAAGCTTTCTTT
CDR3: CASSYTGQGTEAFF

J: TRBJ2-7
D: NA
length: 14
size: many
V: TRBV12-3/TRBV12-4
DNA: TGTGCCAGCAGTTTCGGCGGACCCAGCGACGAGCAGTACTTC
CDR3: CASSFGGPSDEQYF

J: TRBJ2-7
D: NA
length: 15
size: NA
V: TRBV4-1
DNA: TGCGCCAGCAGCCAGCTGCGGGACCTAAACTACGAGCAGTACTTC
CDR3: CASSQLRDLNYEQYF

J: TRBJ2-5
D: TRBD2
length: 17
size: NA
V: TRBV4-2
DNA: TGTGCCAGCAGCCAAGATCGGATAGCGGGAGGGTTGGAGACCCAGTACTTC
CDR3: CASSQDRIAGGLETQYF

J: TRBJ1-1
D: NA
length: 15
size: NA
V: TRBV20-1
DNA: TGCAGTGCTAGTAATGCGCGGGGAGGGGACACTGAAGCTTTCTTT
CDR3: CSASNARGGDTEAFF

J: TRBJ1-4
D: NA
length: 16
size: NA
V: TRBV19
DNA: TGTGCCAGTAGTAAGATGTCCTTCGGTTTATATGAAAAACTGTTTTTT
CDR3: CASSKMSFGLYEKLFF

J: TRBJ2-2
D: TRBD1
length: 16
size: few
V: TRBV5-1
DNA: TGCGCCAGCAGCAATGGACAGGTGGGGAACACCGGGGAGCTGTTTTTT
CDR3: CASSNGQVGNTGELFF

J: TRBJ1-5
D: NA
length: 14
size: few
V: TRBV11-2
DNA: TGTGCCAGCAGCTTAGATTCGGCAGATCAGCCCCAGCATTTT
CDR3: CASSLDSADQPQHF

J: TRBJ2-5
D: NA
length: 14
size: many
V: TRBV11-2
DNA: TGTGCCAGCAGCTTAAATCGTCTTAGTGAGACCCAGTACTTC
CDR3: CASSLNRLSETQYF

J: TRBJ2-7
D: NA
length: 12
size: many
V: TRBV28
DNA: TGTGCCAGCAGTCGACAAGACTACGAGCAGTACTTC
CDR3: CASSRQDYEQYF

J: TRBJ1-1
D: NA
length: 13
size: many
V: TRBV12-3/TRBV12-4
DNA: TGTGCCAGCAGGTGGCGGACCGCCACTGAAGCTTTCTTT
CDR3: CASRWRTATEAFF